The clone carrying this T cell receptor (beta chain) was detected a few times. Its antigen is not identified. These data are taken from a study of T cell repertoires in aging, cancer and after chemotherapy. Regarding the study as a whole: Across the chemotherapy interval, each cancer cohort showed higher median generation probability, suggesting thymic rebound.

The template was genomic DNA from peripheral blood, not RNA. A mixed TRB-A/B primer pool amplified rearranged TRB by multiplex touch-down PCR. TCRdb reprocessed the multiplex PCR reads via MiXCR and lists one record per CDR3 protein. This table has approximately 2,000 distinct CDR3 sequences, 30% to 40% appearing once. V lost 4 bases and J lost 4; bases outside the gene matches: 8. The CDR3 runs 15 residues. Germline V gene data show CDR1 as MNHNS and CDR2 as SASEGT. The chain carries TRBV6-1 and TRBJ2-5, with 8 bases fitting TRBD2. The source is a human donor with a blood cancer. Sequenced: blood. The CDR3 bases are TGTGCCAGCAGTGCCGATCGGGGGGGCGGAGAGACCCAGTACTTC. This encodes CASSADRGGGETQYF.